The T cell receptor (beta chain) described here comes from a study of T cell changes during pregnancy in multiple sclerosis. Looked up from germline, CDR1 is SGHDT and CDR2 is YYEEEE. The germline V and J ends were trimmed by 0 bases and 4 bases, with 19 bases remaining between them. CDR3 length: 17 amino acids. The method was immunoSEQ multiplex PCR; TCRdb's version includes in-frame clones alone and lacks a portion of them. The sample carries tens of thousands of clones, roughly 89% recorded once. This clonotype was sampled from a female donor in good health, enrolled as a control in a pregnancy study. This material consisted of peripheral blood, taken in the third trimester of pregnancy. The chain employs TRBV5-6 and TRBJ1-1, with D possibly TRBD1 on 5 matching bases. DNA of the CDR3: TGTGCCAGCAGCTTGGATCAGGGCGCCTGGGTCAGCACTGAAGCTTTCTTT. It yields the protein CASSLDQGAWVSTEAFF.